This TCR beta chain was recorded in a study of blood T cell repertoires in COVID-19 (dated by TCRdb to the early 2020s). Regarding the research as a whole: Samples covering the acute and convalescent phases of COVID-19 were provided by collaborators in the United States, Italy and Spain. Where available, HLA class I and class II types were taken from metadata supplied by the sample provider and were not determined by assay-based typing. Nearly every sample came with metadata listing a de-identified subject ID, COVID-19 status, age in years and sex. The repertoires were released in a freely available public database intended as a resource for research on the immune response to SARS-CoV-2. The material from the prospective study consisted of cDNA or gDNA derived from T cells, B-cell-depleted T cells, or PBMCs. The samples were drawn from the first 160 participants of the ongoing ImmuneRACE study and from 1,200 or so subjects provided by 6 global collaborators. Deeply sampled blood TCRbeta repertoires from subjects exposed to, actively infected with, or recovered from COVID-19 were included in the dataset. The full study reports these points: The amount of clinical and demographic metadata varied by source and participant and was provided uncurated.

Collaborating institutions collected whole blood in K2EDTA tubes following their own protocols. For TCRbeta analysis, collaborators shipped samples as frozen whole blood, isolated PBMCs, or DNA extracted from either of those sample types. With regard to this clone: Its antigen is currently not known. Base qualities are not at hand, and no much larger clone is one base apart.

TCRbeta CDR3 regions were amplified from genomic DNA by means of the immunoSEQ Assay, a bias-controlled multiplex PCR. For the original study's pipeline: The number of nucleated cells in each sample was estimated by amplification of reference gene primers within the assay. To quantify the absolute abundance of each unique TCRbeta CDR3 rearrangement, sequence reads were collapsed and filtered. For each sample, productive Simpson clonality was calculated by taking the square root of Simpson's diversity index across productive rearrangements. The clones in this table, taken by TCRdb from immuneACCESS, are in-frame only. Not every clone is retained; where verified, under half of the shortfall comes from an unresolved V gene, and the cause of the rest is unknown. V, J and clone size are those of that table, while D and trimming were read from the DNA. The sample includes roughly 80,000 clones, with roughly 89% observed a single time. The ten largest make up roughly 5.3% of the sample.

From cysteine to phenylalanine, the CDR3 is 12 amino acids long. The retained sequence is limited to the CDR3, 36 bases, with the frame set at the first base. According to the germline V gene (reference sequence), CDR1 reads LNHNV and CDR2 reads YYDKDF. The trim is 0 bases for V and 5 bases for J, with a gap of 3 bases between the germline ends. The sequence joins TRBV15 to TRBJ2-3; the D gene assignment is ambiguous. This receptor was obtained from an elderly woman with active or convalescent COVID-19. The sample was peripheral blood. The DNA reads as follows: TGTGCCACCAGCAGAGACGTAGATACGCAGTATTTT. Translated, this gives CATSRDVDTQYF.